The 30 T cell receptor beta chains below come from one sample, sequenced in a study of vaccination and CD4 T cells after COVID-19. Treatment given: 10-day PBMC culture with coronavirus spike peptide pools or control peptides (ViraFEST assay). Researchers used the Oncomine TCR Beta short-read assay to sequence DNA from cultured CD4+ T cells. From the PCR reads, TCRdb called clonotypes with MiXCR, one entry per CDR3 protein. The table shows under 15,000 distinct CDR3 sequences, with around 59% occurring only once. No antigens are known for them. The sequenced material came from CD4+ T cells from blood, cultured in vitro. The receptor set was obtained from a human donor who had recovered from COVID-19.

This clonotype came up a few times. This chain connects TRBV20-1 to TRBJ1-2, with a possible D match to TRBD1 (6 bases). The germline gives CDR1 DFQATT, CDR2 SNEGSKA (reference sequence). This CDR3 has 13 amino acids. V was shortened by 5 bases and J by 0 bases, with 10 bases between the two germline ends. CDR3 nucleotide sequence: TGCAGTGCTCGGACAGAGACTAACTATGGCTACACCTTC. It encodes CSARTETNYGYTF.

This clonotype was counted only a few times. The rearrangement joins TRBV20-1 to TRBJ1-1; D is perhaps TRBD1 (5 bases). Germline CDR1 reads DFQATT; CDR2 reads SNEGSKA (reference sequence). Trimming stripped 2 bases from V and 11 bases from J, with 15 bases between. CDR3 length: 12 residues. DNA of the CDR3: TGCAGTGCTAGACTCGGGGCAGCGGGCGCTTTCTTT. This gives the protein CSARLGAAGAFF.

This clonotype was detected a few times. The chain joins TRBV10-3 to TRBJ2-3; 7 bases are a match to TRBD2. The CDR3 consists of 12 residues. CDR1 is ENHRY, CDR2 SYGVKD, per germline. The ends lost 8 bases at V and 6 bases at J; junction bases unmatched: 5. CDR3 loop: CAILGSGDTQYF. The CDR3 nucleotides read TGTGCCATCTTGGGTAGCGGGGATACGCAGTATTTT.

In this sample, this clonotype turned up a few times. This chain uses TRBV6-2 or TRBV6-3 with TRBJ1-1, with 9 bases lining up with TRBD1. CDR1 is MNHEY, CDR2 SVGEGT, per germline. Trimming removed 4 bases from V and 1 base from J; junction bases left unmatched: 7. The CDR3 extends over 16 amino acids. The CDR3, as DNA: TGTGCCAGCAGTTCCGGACAGGGGATGGGGAACACTGAAGCTTTCTTT. It specifies CASSSGQGMGNTEAFF.

This clonotype has just a few counts. The chain has TRBV20-1 and TRBJ2-5; 10 bases fit TRBD2. The length of the CDR3 is 13 residues. Trimming cost V 5 bases and J 3 bases; bases outside gene matches: 3. Germline values: CDR1 DFQATT, CDR2 SNEGSKA (reference sequence). The CDR3 bases are TGCAGTGCTGAAACTAGCGGGAAAGAGACCCAGTACTTC. Amino acids: CSAETSGKETQYF.

The chain carries TRBV29-1 and TRBJ1-1; the D gene is possibly TRBD1 (6 bases). Between the trimmed V and J ends, which lost 7 bases and 0 bases, there was a span of 15 bases. CDR1 SQVTM and CDR2 ANQGSEA come from the germline V gene. The CDR3 totals 14 residues. CDR3 residues: CSATLDSLNTEAFF. CDR3 DNA: TGCAGCGCTACGCTGGACAGCTTGAACACTGAAGCTTTCTTT.

The chain joins TRBV7-2 to TRBJ1-2; 7 bases match TRBD1. Losses at the gene ends were 1 base for V and 4 bases for J; bases not matched to a gene: 9. Per the germline V gene, CDR1 is SGHTA and CDR2 is FQGNSA. The CDR3 totals 16 residues. Here the CDR3 DNA reads TGTGCCAGCAGCTTAGGGGTGAGGGGGCTGAGCTATGGCTACACCTTC. It yields the protein CASSLGVRGLSYGYTF.

V usage is TRBV7-9 and J usage is TRBJ1-1; TRBD1 agrees at 9 bases. With 5 bases clipped from V and 1 base from J, the junction kept 5 bases outside the gene matches. CDR3 length: 15 residues. Germline values: CDR1 SEHNR, CDR2 FQNEAQ (reference sequence). CDR3 amino acids: CASSIQGAGNTEAFF. CDR3 in DNA: TGTGCCAGCAGCATACAGGGGGCAGGGAACACTGAAGCTTTCTTT.

This clonotype was seen only a few times. The chain uses TRBV27 and TRBJ1-5, with unresolved D. The V gene lost 6 bases and the J gene lost 2 bases, with 14 bases spanning the gap. Germline CDR1 reads MNHEY; CDR2 reads SMNVEV (reference sequence). The CDR3 runs to 15 residues. Here the CDR3 reads CASSDRHLGNQPQHF. The CDR3 nucleotides read TGTGCCAGCAGCGACCGGCACCTCGGCAATCAGCCCCAGCATTTT.

The gene calls are TRBV20-1 and TRBJ2-3; D call uncertain. Trimming took off 4 bases at V and 4 bases at J, with 6 bases between the two ends. This CDR3 comprises 11 residues. From germline, CDR1 is DFQATT and CDR2 SNEGSKA (reference sequence). CDR3 DNA: TGCAGTGCTACGTCTGCAGATACGCAGTATTTT. Translation gives CSATSADTQYF.

This clonotype was counted only a few times. This chain joins TRBV20-1 and TRBJ2-5; 7 bases match TRBD2. V gave up 3 bases and J gave up 5 bases; unmatched junction bases: 9. The CDR3 is 14 residues long. CDR1 is DFQATT, CDR2 SNEGSKA, per germline (reference sequence). The DNA for the CDR3 is TGCAGTGCTAGTATCGGGGGGAGTGGGGAGACCCAGTACTTC. Translated: CSASIGGSGETQYF.

V is TRBV19 and J is TRBJ2-5; 9 bases fit TRBD2. CDR3 length equals 16 residues. V gave up 5 bases and J gave up 5 bases; unmatched junction bases: 12. Looked up from germline, CDR1 is LNHDA and CDR2 is SQIVND (reference sequence). The CDR3 coding sequence is TGTGCCAGTAGTCGATTAGCGGGAGATGGCGGCGAGACCCAGTACTTC. It codes for CASSRLAGDGGETQYF.

The chain recombines TRBV12-3 or TRBV12-4 with TRBJ2-3; D is undetermined. CDR3 size: 13 residues. V was clipped by 5 bases and J by 0 bases, with 6 bases between them. The CDR3 bases are TGTGCCAGCAGTCCAACTAGCACAGATACGCAGTATTTT. Translating gives CASSPTSTDTQYF.

The chain uses TRBV20-1 and TRBJ2-4; D is unclear. The V end lost 0 bases, the J end lost 0 bases, and 15 bases lay between the germline ends. This CDR3 has 17 amino acids. The germline V gene encodes CDR1 DFQATT and CDR2 SNEGSKA (reference sequence). In DNA, the CDR3 is TGCAGTGCTAGAGACCAAAGAATATATCTAGCCAAAAACATTCAGTACTTC. Amino acids: CSARDQRIYLAKNIQYF.

This clonotype was seen only a few times. The chain carries TRBV19 and TRBJ1-5; D gene ambiguous. CDR3 length: 16 amino acids. Germline-derived CDR1 and CDR2 are LNHDA and SQIVND (reference sequence). The V end was cut by 7 bases, the J end by 0 bases, with 16 bases between. Here the CDR3 reads CASTDRAGNSNQPQHF. In DNA form, the CDR3 reads TGTGCCAGTACCGATAGGGCGGGTAATAGCAATCAGCCCCAGCATTTT.

There are a few counts of this clonotype. The CDR3 spells CASSYSIRPNGTYMGNQPQHF. DNA for the CDR3: TGTGCCAGCAGTTACTCGATTCGACCCAACGGGACATATATGGGCAATCAGCCCCAGCATTTT. The rearrangement joins TRBV6-2 or TRBV6-3 to TRBJ1-5; D might be TRBD1 (6 bases). Between the trimmed V and J ends, which lost 0 bases and 2 bases, there was a span of 26 bases. The germline CDR1 and CDR2 sequences are MNHEY and SVGEGT. CDR3 length: 21 amino acids.

The chain is built from TRBV10-2 and TRBJ2-5, with D possibly called TRBD1 or TRBD2 (5 bases each). Germline V lookup: CDR1 WSHSY, CDR2 SAAADI. This CDR3 contains 14 residues. V lost 3 bases to trimming and J lost 4 bases, with 12 bases between them. CDR3 sequence: CASSDMGGGETQYF. CDR3 sequence (DNA): TGCGCCAGCAGTGATATGGGTGGGGGAGAGACCCAGTACTTC.

This sequence joins TRBV5-6 and TRBJ2-2; no reliable D call. The CDR3 runs to 15 residues. Deletions cut 0 bases from V and 5 bases from J, with 11 bases between. From germline, CDR1 is SGHDT and CDR2 YYEEEE. The CDR3 region is CASSLVELWTGELFF. The CDR3 DNA is TGTGCCAGCAGCTTGGTGGAGCTTTGGACCGGGGAGCTGTTTTTT.

This clonotype has a handful of counts. V gene TRBV20-1 combines with J gene TRBJ2-2, with D possibly TRBD2 on 6 matching bases. Deletions cut 2 bases from V and 6 bases from J, with 10 bases between. The V gene's germline CDR1 is DFQATT and CDR2 SNEGSKA (reference sequence). The CDR3 has 13 amino acids. CDR3 bases: TGCAGTGCTAGATCCACTAGCCCCGGGGAGCTGTTTTTT. Translating it yields CSARSTSPGELFF.

V usage is TRBV7-9 and J usage is TRBJ2-5, with 8 bases identical to TRBD1. With V trimmed by 0 bases and J by 2 bases, 2 bases remained unmatched. The CDR3 is 15 residues long. Germline assignment: CDR1 SEHNR and CDR2 FQNEAQ (reference sequence). CDR3 loop: CASSLARDRQETQYF. Written as DNA, the CDR3 is TGTGCCAGCAGCTTAGCTCGGGACAGGCAAGAGACCCAGTACTTC.

The gene calls are TRBV24-1 and TRBJ2-1; 8 bases are shared with TRBD2. Germline V CDR1 and CDR2: KGHDR, SFDVKD. The junction had 11 bases not matched to a gene; V was cut back by 6 bases and J by 8 bases. The CDR3 contains 15 residues. DNA for the CDR3: TGTGCCACCAGTAGGGCCGCGGGAGGTTTCGATGAGCAGTTCTTC. Amino acid sequence: CATSRAAGGFDEQFF.

The rearrangement links TRBV24-1 to TRBJ2-1; the D gene is possibly TRBD1 (5 bases). This CDR3 has 18 amino acids. Germline V gives CDR1 KGHDR, CDR2 SFDVKD. Trimming stripped 3 bases from V and 5 bases from J, with 22 bases between. The chain's CDR3 is CATSDRSGLVGFNNEQFF. CDR3 bases: TGTGCCACCAGTGATCGGTCAGGGCTAGTTGGGTTCAACAATGAGCAGTTCTTC.

This clonotype showed up just a few times. The genes are TRBV6-1 and TRBJ2-2; D gene uncertain. This CDR3 has 13 residues. Trimming shortened V by 6 bases and J by 1 base, and 6 bases separated the two germline ends. From germline, CDR1 is MNHNS and CDR2 SASEGT. Written as DNA, the CDR3 is TGTGCCAGCAGGGTAGGGAACACCGGGGAGCTGTTTTTT. It specifies CASRVGNTGELFF.

The chain is built from TRBV7-9 and TRBJ2-1; 7 bases line up with TRBD2. The germline gives CDR1 SEHNR, CDR2 FQNEAQ (reference sequence). There are 17 residues in the CDR3. V trimming: 5 bases; J trimming: 6 bases; junction bases outside the gene matches: 16. The CDR3 loop reads CASSPPFRLAVSNEQFF. The CDR3 DNA sequence: TGTGCCAGCAGCCCCCCCTTCAGGCTAGCGGTGTCCAATGAGCAGTTCTTC.

By sample fraction, this clonotype is large. V is TRBV5-8 and J is TRBJ2-7; D ambiguous. V was pared by 4 bases and J by 2 bases, with 16 bases between. The CDR3 is 15 residues long. Germline lookup yields CDR1 SGHTS and CDR2 YDEGEE. This CDR3 reads CASSLLASEAYEQYF. CDR3 coding DNA: TGTGCCAGCAGCCTCCTGGCTAGTGAAGCCTACGAGCAGTACTTC.

This chain links TRBV11-2 with TRBJ1-2; a possible D gene is TRBD1 (5 bases). The CDR3 is made up of 12 amino acids. Trimming stripped 3 bases from V and 6 bases from J, with 8 bases between. Germline V gene sequence: CDR1 SGHAT, CDR2 FQNNGV. CDR3 DNA: TGTGCCAGCAGCTTGGGGCAGGATGGCTACACCTTC. This encodes CASSLGQDGYTF. Drawing the rest from reference TRBV11-2 and TRBJ1-2, the complete variable domain is EAGVAQSPRYKIIEKRQSVAFWCNPISGHATLYWYQQILGQGPKLLIQFQNNGVVDDSQLPKDRFSAERLKGVDSTLKIQPAKLEDSAVYLCASSLGQDGYTFGSGTRLTVV.

As to this clonotype: The CDR3 ends on some other residue instead of the conserved phenylalanine or tryptophan, so this is likely a read error. The gene calls are TRBV7-8 and TRBJ2-2; 7 bases line up with TRBD1. V was clipped by 0 bases and J by 5 bases; unmatched bases: 6. The CDR3 is 16 amino acids. Looked up from germline, CDR1 is SGHVS and CDR2 is FQNEAQ. The CDR3 region has the DNA TGTGCCAGCAGCTTAGCGCGACAGGGTCAAACCGGGGAGCTGTTTTCT. Its protein is CASSLARQGQTGELFS.

In this sample, this clonotype turned up once. V gene TRBV6-5 combines with J gene TRBJ2-5, with a tentative D call TRBD2 (5 bases). The CDR3 runs to 14 residues. The V end lost 4 bases, the J end lost 3 bases, and 12 bases lay between the germline ends. Per the germline V gene, CDR1 is MNHEY and CDR2 is SVGAGI. The CDR3 protein is CASSFESAEETQYF. The CDR3 DNA reads as TGTGCCAGCAGTTTTGAATCAGCGGAAGAGACCCAGTACTTC.

This clonotype was detected a few times. V gene TRBV6-5 combines with J gene TRBJ1-3, with 9 bases matching TRBD1. The length of the CDR3 is 14 residues. Germline values: CDR1 MNHEY, CDR2 SVGAGI. Germline trimming cut 6 bases from V and 4 bases from J; bases unmatched to any gene: 4. CDR3 in DNA: TGTGCCAGCAGCTACAGGGGGCGGGGAAACACCATATATTTT. Translating it yields CASSYRGRGNTIYF.

V usage is TRBV2 and J usage is TRBJ2-6; D gene unclear. The V gene lost 5 bases and the J gene lost 2 bases, with 7 bases spanning the gap. The germline V gene encodes CDR1 SNHLY and CDR2 FYNNEI. The CDR3 runs to 14 residues. For the CDR3, the DNA is TGTGCCAGCAGTCTAAGTCCTGGGGCCAACGTCCTGACTTTC. Its protein is CASSLSPGANVLTF.